These T cell receptor beta chains were read from a single sample in a study of T-cell memory formation after mild COVID-19. MiXCR, run by TCRdb on the 5' RACE reads, gives a single entry per CDR3 protein. Of roughly 550,000 distinct CDR3 sequences listed, about 20% were seen once; the top ten hold under 15%. The material sequenced was PBMCs or a T cell subset sorted from them (not recorded which). These receptors were taken from an adult woman who had mild COVID-19 (a few samples of this study predate the infection). Cell type and time point are not known. Both conserved end residues are part of each CDR3.

len: 13
j_gene: TRBJ1-1
v_gene: TRBV29-1
CDR3aa: CSVVGQLNTEAFF

len: 15
j_gene: TRBJ2-5
v_gene: TRBV4-3
CDR3aa: CASSQDPGQAKTQYF

len: 16
j_gene: TRBJ1-5
v_gene: TRBV20-1
CDR3aa: CSAPPQGVYSNQPQHF

len: 15
j_gene: TRBJ2-6
v_gene: TRBV5-1
CDR3aa: CASSQGPSGANVLTF

len: 17
j_gene: TRBJ1-2
v_gene: TRBV6-1
CDR3aa: CASSSGGVSGGISGYTF

len: 16
j_gene: TRBJ1-5
v_gene: TRBV7-8
CDR3aa: CASSRRTGGARQPQHF

len: 16
j_gene: TRBJ2-7
v_gene: TRBV7-3
CDR3aa: CASSPRWLTLGREQYF

len: 12
j_gene: TRBJ1-6
v_gene: TRBV2
CDR3aa: CASSRTSHPLHF

len: 13
j_gene: TRBJ2-5
v_gene: TRBV12-3/TRBV12-4
CDR3aa: CASSISGEETQYF

len: 15
j_gene: TRBJ2-7
v_gene: TRBV7-2
CDR3aa: CASQERGSGLYEQYF

len: 12
j_gene: TRBJ1-2
v_gene: TRBV29-1
CDR3aa: CSVIEGYFSYTF

len: 15
j_gene: TRBJ1-1
v_gene: TRBV12-3/TRBV12-4
CDR3aa: CASADGYVWKTEAFF

len: 13
j_gene: TRBJ2-7
v_gene: TRBV5-5
CDR3aa: CASSFPDLYEQYF

len: 15
j_gene: TRBJ1-5
v_gene: TRBV5-1
CDR3aa: CASSSPRGRGQPQHF

len: 17
j_gene: TRBJ1-2
v_gene: TRBV20-1
CDR3aa: CSARDTHSNTRIYGYTF

len: 16
j_gene: TRBJ1-2
v_gene: TRBV7-8
CDR3aa: CASSSAGTFANYGYTF

len: 14
j_gene: TRBJ2-5
v_gene: TRBV7-2
CDR3aa: CASSSTDWGETQYF

len: 14
j_gene: TRBJ1-1
v_gene: TRBV12-3/TRBV12-4
CDR3aa: CASSEGLRGTEAFF

len: 17
j_gene: TRBJ2-6
v_gene: TRBV12-3/TRBV12-4
CDR3aa: CASSLKPPSSGANVLTF

len: 19
j_gene: TRBJ2-1
v_gene: TRBV4-2
CDR3aa: CASSHPWGTSGDFDNEQFF

len: 12
j_gene: TRBJ1-1
v_gene: TRBV12-3/TRBV12-4
CDR3aa: CASRLQETEAFF

len: 14
j_gene: TRBJ2-4
v_gene: TRBV14
CDR3aa: CASSQAPVVDIQYF

len: 14
j_gene: TRBJ1-1
v_gene: TRBV27
CDR3aa: CASSLQGWNTEAFF

len: 14
j_gene: TRBJ2-5
v_gene: TRBV7-2
CDR3aa: CASQRFGPQETQYF

len: 16
j_gene: TRBJ1-1
v_gene: TRBV4-2
CDR3aa: CASSHPTGGINTEAFF

len: 18
j_gene: TRBJ1-1
v_gene: TRBV27
CDR3aa: CASSFTGGSLIMNTEAFF

len: 16
j_gene: TRBJ2-1
v_gene: TRBV24-1
CDR3aa: CATSDFAGSTYNEQFF

len: 15
j_gene: TRBJ1-6
v_gene: TRBV20-1
CDR3aa: CSAPTWDRGNSPLHF

len: 16
j_gene: TRBJ1-1
v_gene: TRBV5-5
CDR3aa: CASSLALGGQTPEAFF

len: 18
j_gene: TRBJ1-4
v_gene: TRBV7-9
CDR3aa: CASSSRGQRETLNEKLFF

len: 14
j_gene: TRBJ1-1
v_gene: TRBV29-1
CDR3aa: CSVGLADWGTEAFF

len: 17
j_gene: TRBJ2-3
v_gene: TRBV7-2
CDR3aa: CASSPQPTSGKTDTQYF

len: 18
j_gene: TRBJ2-1
v_gene: TRBV29-1
CDR3aa: CSVRESGTSASSYNEQFF

len: 16
j_gene: TRBJ2-1
v_gene: TRBV7-9
CDR3aa: CASSLDRTALTMSEFF

len: 14
j_gene: TRBJ1-2
v_gene: TRBV29-1
CDR3aa: CSVEVADSNYGYTF

len: 13
j_gene: TRBJ1-1
v_gene: TRBV7-2
CDR3aa: CASSFGGSTEAFF

len: 13
j_gene: TRBJ1-5
v_gene: TRBV6-5
CDR3aa: CASGGQGSQPQHF

len: 14
j_gene: TRBJ1-1
v_gene: TRBV3-1
CDR3aa: CASSQVAGGSGAFF

len: 15
j_gene: TRBJ2-7
v_gene: TRBV20-1
CDR3aa: CSASHSDRGLHEQYF

len: 13
j_gene: TRBJ2-1
v_gene: TRBV7-9
CDR3aa: CASSLAEGNEQFF

len: 15
j_gene: TRBJ1-3
v_gene: TRBV12-3/TRBV12-4
CDR3aa: CASSRGQDSGNTIYF

len: 17
j_gene: TRBJ2-7
v_gene: TRBV30
CDR3aa: CAWSVLGTSGPTYEQYF

len: 17
j_gene: TRBJ2-2
v_gene: TRBV6-5
CDR3aa: CASSYSTALAGAGELFF

len: 14
j_gene: TRBJ1-4
v_gene: TRBV27
CDR3aa: CASSLSAGGGKLFF

len: 12
j_gene: TRBJ2-7
v_gene: TRBV4-2
CDR3aa: CASSQDLGVQYF

len: 13
j_gene: TRBJ1-1
v_gene: TRBV5-1
CDR3aa: CASSPGQPGGAFF

len: 13
j_gene: TRBJ2-7
v_gene: TRBV20-1
CDR3aa: CSARRDSRYEQYF

len: 19
j_gene: TRBJ2-7
v_gene: TRBV7-2
CDR3aa: CASSLVGLAGAASSYEQYF

len: 14
j_gene: TRBJ1-3
v_gene: TRBV5-1
CDR3aa: CASSLGQGSNTIYF

len: 15
j_gene: TRBJ2-3
v_gene: TRBV28
CDR3aa: CASSLGRPSTDTQYF

len: 13
j_gene: TRBJ2-7
v_gene: TRBV18
CDR3aa: CASSLGDVNEQYF

len: 12
j_gene: TRBJ2-1
v_gene: TRBV6-2/TRBV6-3
CDR3aa: CASSYPPNEQFF

len: 15
j_gene: TRBJ2-1
v_gene: TRBV7-6
CDR3aa: CASSSLAGANNEQFF

len: 12
j_gene: TRBJ2-5
v_gene: TRBV29-1
CDR3aa: CSAYGNQETQYF

len: 16
j_gene: TRBJ1-5
v_gene: TRBV19
CDR3aa: CASSIRGTGRNQPQHF

len: 13
j_gene: TRBJ2-7
v_gene: TRBV19
CDR3aa: CADNNRVSLEQYF

len: 15
j_gene: TRBJ1-1
v_gene: TRBV19
CDR3aa: CASSIAGTVNTEAFF

len: 18
j_gene: TRBJ2-7
v_gene: TRBV11-3
CDR3aa: CASSRPPGRLTDMGEQYF

len: 16
j_gene: TRBJ2-5
v_gene: TRBV5-1
CDR3aa: CASSSGSRTGGETQYF

len: 13
j_gene: TRBJ1-1
v_gene: TRBV24-1
CDR3aa: CATRDRLNTEAFF